This T cell receptor beta chain was sequenced during a study of blood T cell repertoires in COVID-19. TCRdb's table, derived via immunoSEQ multiplex PCR, lists solely in-frame clones and lacks some. The table includes around 400,000 clones, about 90% detected once. The CDR3 spans 14 residues. Germline values: CDR1 SSHAT, CDR2 FNYEAQ (reference sequence). With regard to this clone: One end of the junction does not line up with germline, which may come from a read error.

J is TRBJ2-2 and V is TRBV7-7; D is perhaps TRBD2 (6 bases). The sequenced sample was peripheral blood. The receptor's source is a man aged 40-55 years with acute or convalescent COVID-19. The chain's CDR3 is CASSLTGGAGELFF. CDR3 DNA sequence: TGTGCTAGCAGCTTAACTGGCGGGGCCGGGGAGCTGTTTTTT. The variable domain in full, completed from reference TRBV7-7 and TRBJ2-2, reads GAGVSQSPRYKVTKRGQDVTLRCDPISSHATLYWYQQALGQGPEFLTYFNYEAQPDKSGLPSDRFSAERPEGSISTLTIQRTEQRDSAMYRCASSLTGGAGELFFGEGSRLTVL.